These 29 T cell receptor beta chains came from one sample sequenced in a study of graft-versus-host responses after intestinal transplantation. Lymphocytes (intraepithelial and lamina propria) were released by processing the graft tissue. This table comes from immunoSEQ multiplex PCR, and its TCRdb copy is limited to in-frame clones, with some not included. Counted here are 15,000 to 20,000 clones, 82% occurring once; the ten biggest clones make up more than 5%. The specimen was ileum tissue, collected 17 days after transplant. Source of these receptors: a human patient who received an intestinal transplant, so some T cells may come from the graft donor.

The chain links TRBV2 to TRBJ1-2; TRBD1 matches at 8 bases. Germline CDR1 is SNHLY and CDR2 is FYNNEI. The V and J ends lost 6 bases and 4 bases, in that order; junction bases with no gene match: 4. The CDR3 sequence is 13 residues long. CDR3: CASRKDRGYGYTF. Here the CDR3 DNA reads TGTGCCAGCAGGAAAGACAGGGGCTATGGCTACACCTTC.

The chain recombines TRBV6-5 with TRBJ1-3; 11 bases map to TRBD1. This CDR3 comprises 16 residues. Germline V lookup: CDR1 MNHEY, CDR2 SVGAGI. The J segment lost 8 bases and the V segment lost 2 bases, leaving 8 bases of the junction unmatched. The CDR3 here is CASSYKAGTGGDTIYF. The DNA for the CDR3 is TGTGCCAGCAGTTACAAAGCCGGGACAGGGGGGGACACCATATATTTT.

V usage is TRBV9 and J usage is TRBJ2-2; TRBD2 aligns across 8 bases. The CDR3 is 19 residues long. Germline V CDR1 and CDR2: SGDLS, YYNGEE. V shed 0 bases, J shed 0 bases, and the junction held 10 bases outside the gene matches. The chain's CDR3 is CASSVVGLGFKSNTGELFF. DNA for the CDR3: TGTGCCAGCAGCGTAGTGGGACTAGGTTTTAAGTCGAACACCGGGGAGCTGTTTTTT.

Only a few counts were recorded for this clone. Additional DNA sequences in this sample encode the identical CDR3. This sequence joins TRBV28 and TRBJ1-1, with D uncertain. The CDR3 sequence is 13 residues long. Germline values: CDR1 MDHEN, CDR2 SYDVKM. V was trimmed by 3 bases and J by 1 base, leaving 6 bases between them. The CDR3 coding sequence is TGTGCCAGCAGTTTCCGAGAGAACACTGAAGCTTTCTTT. Protein: CASSFRENTEAFF.

The chain carries TRBV4-3 and TRBJ2-3, with 14 nucleotides matching TRBD2. The V gene end was trimmed by 0 bases and the J gene end by 7 bases; junction bases not matched to a gene: 15. The CDR3 length is 20 residues. Per the germline V gene, CDR1 is LGHNA and CDR2 is YSLEER. For the CDR3, the DNA is TGCGCCAGCAGCCAAGACTTCCCCCGATGGGGACTAGCGGGAGATTATACGCAGTATTTT. Protein product: CASSQDFPRWGLAGDYTQYF.

V is TRBV30 and J is TRBJ2-1, with 11 nucleotides matching TRBD2. The V and J ends lost 8 bases and 7 bases, in that order; junction bases with no gene match: 4. This CDR3 is built from 12 residues. CDR1 is GTSNPN and CDR2 is SVGIG in the germline V gene (reference sequence). The CDR3 here is CATWTSGNEQFF. The CDR3 DNA sequence: TGTGCCACTTGGACTAGCGGGAATGAGCAGTTCTTC.

The J gene is TRBJ2-5, the V gene TRBV7-9, with no clear D. This CDR3 is 15 amino acids long. Between the trimmed V and J ends, which lost 1 base and 5 bases, there was a span of 14 bases. Germline CDR1 SEHNR, CDR2 FQNEAQ (reference sequence). CDR3 in DNA: TGTGCCAGCAGCTTAGGAACCAATTCTGCGGAGACCCAGTACTTC. Translating it yields CASSLGTNSAETQYF.

This clone was counted a few times. This chain connects TRBV7-2 to TRBJ1-2; D gene unclear. V lost 6 bases and J 0 bases, leaving 8 bases between the germline ends. This CDR3 region has 13 residues. Germline V gives CDR1 SGHTA, CDR2 FQGNSA. Written as DNA, the CDR3 is TGTGCCAGCAGGCCTCAGACTAACTATGGCTACACCTTC. Residues: CASRPQTNYGYTF.

V is TRBV7-6 and J is TRBJ2-7, with D unclear. CDR3 length equals 15 residues. Germline V CDR1 and CDR2: SGHVS, FNYEAQ. Trimming cost V 2 bases and J 6 bases, with 17 bases left between them. Written as DNA, the CDR3 is TGTGCCAGCAGCTTACGGGCCTATCCGGCCTCCGAGCAGTACTTC. Protein: CASSLRAYPASEQYF. Supplemented by reference TRBV7-6 and TRBJ2-7, the full variable domain reads GAGVSQSPRYKVTKRGQDVALRCDPISGHVSLYWYRQALGQGPEFLTYFNYEAQQDKSGLPNDRFSAERPEGSISTLTIQRTEQRDSAMYRCASSLRAYPASEQYFGPGTRLTVT.

The rearrangement uses TRBV13 and TRBJ1-2; possible D gene TRBD1, 6 bases. The length of the CDR3 is 19 residues. With 0 bases removed from V and 2 bases from J, the gap between germline ends came to 22 bases. Germline V gene lookup returns CDR1 PRHDT and CDR2 FYEKMQ (reference sequence). The CDR3 region is CASSLGLNFQTDRNYGYTF. As DNA, the CDR3 is TGTGCCAGCAGCTTAGGCCTAAATTTTCAGACAGACAGGAACTATGGCTACACCTTC.

This clone is a singleton in its sample. J is TRBJ2-7 and V is TRBV18, with 7 bases matching TRBD2. The CDR3 is made up of 16 amino acids. Trimming cost V 4 bases and J 5 bases; bases outside gene matches: 14. Germline V lookup: CDR1 KGHSH, CDR2 LQKENI. CDR3 protein: CASSQETWGGYNEQYF. The CDR3, as DNA: TGTGCCAGCTCACAGGAGACCTGGGGGGGGTACAACGAGCAGTACTTC.

There are a few counts of this clone. The rearrangement joins TRBV7-8 to TRBJ1-4; 8 bases match TRBD1. V was pared by 2 bases and J by 8 bases, with 4 bases of the junction left unmatched. Per the germline V gene, CDR1 is SGHVS and CDR2 is FQNEAQ. The CDR3 loop spans 14 amino acids. As DNA, the CDR3 is TGTGCCAGCAGCTTAACAGGGGGAGGCGAAAAACTGTTTTTT. Translated, it gives CASSLTGGGEKLFF.

This clone came up a few times. The chain recombines TRBV4-3 with TRBJ1-5, with D maybe TRBD1 (5 bases). The CDR3 is 16 amino acids. Germline CDR1 reads LGHNA; CDR2 reads YSLEER. Trimming took off 3 bases at V and 0 bases at J, with 12 bases between the two ends. Written as DNA, the CDR3 is TGCGCCAGCAGCCAGGGGGTAGGGACTAGCAATCAGCCCCAGCATTTT. Amino acids: CASSQGVGTSNQPQHF.

This sequence joins TRBV7-2 and TRBJ1-2; the D gene is possibly TRBD1 (6 bases). CDR1 is SGHTA, CDR2 FQGNSA, per germline. The V end lost 5 bases, the J end lost 9 bases, and 19 bases lay between the germline ends. The CDR3 loop spans 14 amino acids. The CDR3 loop reads CASSPGGAHISYTF. Written as DNA, the CDR3 is TGTGCCAGCAGCCCCGGGGGGGCGCATATTAGCTACACCTTC.

The CDR3 DNA is TGTGCCTGGACGCAACTAAGGGGCGATGGTGAAGCTTTCTTT. Translating gives CAWTQLRGDGEAFF. The V and J genes are TRBV30 and TRBJ1-1, with a weak D call TRBD1 (5 bases). The CDR3 covers 14 residues. Trimming stripped 4 bases from V and 7 bases from J, with 19 bases between. Germline CDR1 is GTSNPN and CDR2 is SVGIG (reference sequence).

The chain recombines TRBV7-9 with TRBJ1-2, with D possibly TRBD1 on 6 matching bases. The germline CDR1 and CDR2 sequences are SEHNR and FQNEAQ (reference sequence). The CDR3 totals 16 residues. Trimming shortened V by 3 bases and J by 4 bases, and 18 bases separated the two germline ends. This CDR3 reads CASSLSMDSLIYGYTF. CDR3 nucleotide sequence: TGTGCCAGCAGCTTGTCCATGGACAGCCTTATCTATGGCTACACCTTC.

The genes are TRBV9 and TRBJ2-1; D is uncertain. CDR1 and CDR2 (germline): SGDLS, YYNGEE. CDR3 length: 15 residues. V was shortened by 3 bases and J by 1 base, with 11 bases between the two germline ends. This CDR3 reads CASSAGVGSYNEQFF. The CDR3 DNA is TGTGCCAGCAGCGCCGGCGTTGGGTCCTACAATGAGCAGTTCTTC.

The gene calls are TRBV4-2 and TRBJ2-7, with unresolved D. Trimming left V 0 bases short and J 7 bases short, with 13 bases between. The CDR3 runs to 14 residues. Germline V lookup: CDR1 LGHNA, CDR2 YNFKEQ. As DNA, the CDR3 is TGTGCCAGCAGCCAAGATTTGACTCTCTGGGAGCAGTACTTC. This translates into CASSQDLTLWEQYF.

The chain employs TRBV28 and TRBJ2-5, with D possibly matching TRBD1 (5 bases). This CDR3 has 15 residues. The V end lost 4 bases, the J end lost 0 bases, and 12 bases lay between the germline ends. Germline CDR1 reads MDHEN; CDR2 reads SYDVKM. CDR3 in amino acids: CASSSHRSYQETQYF. Written as DNA, the CDR3 is TGTGCCAGCAGTTCCCACAGGAGTTACCAAGAGACCCAGTACTTC.

This sequence joins TRBV19 and TRBJ2-2; tentative D call: TRBD2 (7 bases). CDR1 is LNHDA and CDR2 is SQIVND in the germline V gene (reference sequence). V gave up 5 bases and J gave up 4 bases, with 17 bases separating them. The CDR3 runs 16 residues. The DNA of the CDR3 is TGTGCCAGTAGTCCCTCGAGGGGGAGGGCCACCGGGGAGCTGTTTTTT. Residues: CASSPSRGRATGELFF.

This sequence joins TRBV18 and TRBJ2-7; D unclear. Germline-derived CDR1 and CDR2 are KGHSH and LQKENI. The V end was cut by 1 base, the J end by 3 bases, with 7 bases between. CDR3 length: 13 amino acids. DNA of the CDR3: TGTGCCAGCTCACCACAAGCAGTCTACGAGCAGTACTTC. Amino acids: CASSPQAVYEQYF.

This clone was picked up one time. V is TRBV15 and J is TRBJ2-5, with D possibly called TRBD1 or TRBD2 (5 bases each). V was pared by 0 bases and J by 3 bases, with 14 bases between. Germline-derived CDR1 and CDR2 are LNHNV and YYDKDF (reference sequence). This CDR3 region has 16 residues. CDR3 in DNA: TGTGCCACCAGCAGAGAAGGCGAGAGGGGCAAAGAGACCCAGTACTTC. It yields the protein CATSREGERGKETQYF.

This clone was observed a handful of times. The chain links TRBV28 to TRBJ1-4; TRBD1 matches at 8 bases. The CDR3 consists of 14 residues. The V and J ends lost 7 bases and 13 bases, in that order; junction bases with no gene match: 14. Per the germline V gene, CDR1 is MDHEN and CDR2 is SYDVKM. The CDR3 DNA reads as TGTGCCAGCACCCGGACAGGGACACTCCGAAGACTGTTTTTT. Amino acid sequence: CASTRTGTLRRLFF. Drawing the rest from reference TRBV28 and TRBJ1-4, the complete variable domain is DVKVTQSSRYLVKRTGEKVFLECVQDMDHENMFWYRQDPGLGLRLIYFSYDVKMKEKGDIPEGYSVSREKKERFSLILESASTNQTSMYLCASTRTGTLRRLFFGSGTQLSVL.

This clone was detected a few times. Other nucleotide sequences in the sample specify the same CDR3. The chain recombines TRBV28 with TRBJ2-3; the D is unclear. From germline, CDR1 is MDHEN and CDR2 SYDVKM. Trimming took 4 bases from V and 0 from J, leaving 5 bases between them. The CDR3 sequence is 13 residues long. Here the CDR3 DNA reads TGTGCCAGCAGTTGGGAAAGCACAGATACGCAGTATTTT. Its protein is CASSWESTDTQYF.

This clone was found once. This chain uses TRBV2 with TRBJ1-6; 8 bases map to TRBD1. Trimming removed 6 bases from V and 7 bases from J; junction bases left unmatched: 11. The germline V gene encodes CDR1 SNHLY and CDR2 FYNNEI. The CDR3 length is 16 residues. The CDR3 loop reads CASRRSQTGANSPLHF. The CDR3 DNA follows: TGTGCCAGCAGACGATCTCAGACAGGGGCCAATTCACCCCTCCACTTT.

This chain uses TRBV5-4 with TRBJ1-1, with D uncertain. CDR1 and CDR2 from the germline V gene are SGHNT and YYREEE (reference sequence). This CDR3 is built from 16 residues. Trimming took 4 bases from V and 2 from J, leaving 18 bases between them. The CDR3, as DNA: TGTGCCAGCAGCCCGCTCGGTGGCAGAGGAAACACTGAAGCTTTCTTT. This translates into CASSPLGGRGNTEAFF.

The chain couples TRBV19 to TRBJ2-1; D not certain. Trimming cost V 4 bases and J 7 bases, with 11 bases left between them. The length of the CDR3 is 13 residues. Germline V gene sequence: CDR1 LNHDA, CDR2 SQIVND (reference sequence). The CDR3 here is CASSKLAGNEQFF. DNA for the CDR3: TGTGCCAGTAGTAAACTCGCAGGAAATGAGCAGTTCTTC.

This chain joins TRBV30 and TRBJ1-2, with D maybe TRBD1 (6 bases). Germline assignment: CDR1 GTSNPN and CDR2 SVGIG (reference sequence). The CDR3 extends over 13 amino acids. The ends were cut back, 0 bases at V and 4 bases at J, with 9 bases in the middle. CDR3 nucleotides: TGTGCCTGGAGTGTTGGAGGGGGCTATGGCTACACCTTC. It translates to CAWSVGGGYGYTF.

The CDR3 region has the DNA TGCGCCAGCAGCACGACAGGGGGCAGCCTGGGAGCCTACGAGCAGTACTTC. Its protein is CASSTTGGSLGAYEQYF. The V gene is TRBV4-3, the J gene TRBJ2-7; TRBD1 agrees at 10 bases. After removal of 5 bases from V and 2 bases from J, the junction contained 12 bases not matched to a gene. Per the germline V gene, CDR1 is LGHNA and CDR2 is YSLEER. This CDR3 has 17 amino acids.